What follows are 10 T cell receptor beta chains derived from one specimen sequenced in a study of T cell clonality in common variable immunodeficiency. Whole-study findings and limits: Reportedly, TCR beta sequences from common variable immunodeficiency showed fewer deletions and N-nucleotide insertions.

No cognate antigen is known for these TCRs. TCRdb's table, derived via immunoSEQ multiplex PCR, lists solely in-frame clones and lacks some. The sample presents 25,000 to 35,000 clones, none singletons. The sequencing input was peripheral blood mononuclear cells. The receptors originated from a human donor with common variable immunodeficiency.

Details on this clone: The CDR3 goes on 3 residues after the read ends, and that part is filled in from the germline J gene. V and J are TRBV7-9 and TRBJ2-2; D is possibly TRBD2 (6 bases). CDR1 and CDR2 from the germline V gene are SEHNR and FQNEAQ (reference sequence). The V end lost 1 base, the J end lost 6 bases, and 9 bases lay between the germline ends. CDR3 size: 14 residues. CDR3 sequence reads: CASSLVGGAGELFF. The CDR3 bases that were read are TGTGCCAGCAGCTTAGTCGGGGGAGCCGGGGAG.

There are many counts of this clone. The sequenced fragment ends 3 residues before the CDR3 boundary, so the rest is inferred from the germline J gene. V and J are TRBV4-1 and TRBJ1-1; 8 positions match TRBD1. The CDR3 has 16 residues. Germline V gene data show CDR1 as MGHRA and CDR2 as YSYEKL. Germline trimming cut 1 base from V and 1 base from J; bases unmatched to any gene: 5. The part of the CDR3 DNA that was read is TGCGCCAGCAGCCAAGCCTGGGGACAGGCGAACACTGAA. Its translation is CASSQAWGQANTE. From start to end, the CDR3 is CASSQAWGQANTEAFF.

This clone occurred many times. The read gets to within 3 residues of the CDR3 end, and the germline J gene fills in the rest. The rearrangement uses TRBV5-4 and TRBJ1-4; 10 bases align to TRBD1. Per the germline V gene, CDR1 is SGHNT and CDR2 is YYREEE (reference sequence). The CDR3 length is 15 residues. V lost 1 base and J lost 7; bases outside the gene matches: 4. The DNA read from the CDR3 is TGTGCCAGCAGCTTGCCGGGACAGGGGTCTGAAAAA. Encoded protein: CASSLPGQGSEK. The full CDR3 protein is CASSLPGQGSEKLFF. Combining the CDR3 with reference TRBV5-4 and TRBJ1-4 gives the whole variable domain ETGVTQSPTHLIKTRGQQVTLRCSSQSGHNTVSWYQQALGQGPQFIFQYYREEENGRGNFPPRFSGLQFPNYSSELNVNALELDDSALYLCASSLPGQGSEKLFFGSGTQLSVL.

On this clone: The read falls 3 residues short of the CDR3 end, and the missing part is taken from the germline J gene. The chain employs TRBV11-1 and TRBJ2-5, with 13 bases matching TRBD2. Germline assignment: CDR1 SGHAT and CDR2 FQDESV (reference sequence). The CDR3 spans 15 residues. Trimming at V came to 5 bases and at J to 5 bases, leaving 5 bases not matched to a gene. The CDR3 sequence is CASSRTSGSGETQYF. Partial CDR3 DNA: TGTGCCAGCAGCCGGACTAGCGGGAGTGGTGAGACC.

In this sample, this clone turned up a few times. The read ends 3 residues early relative to the CDR3; the germline J gene fills the gap. The V gene is TRBV6-1, the J gene TRBJ1-5, with D maybe TRBD1 (6 bases). This CDR3 has 15 amino acids. Germline V gene data show CDR1 as MNHNS and CDR2 as SASEGT. With 2 bases removed from V and 4 bases from J, the gap between germline ends came to 12 bases. The sequenced part of the CDR3 DNA is TGTGCCAGCAGTGAACAGGGGATATCAAATCAGCCC. Protein: CASSEQGISNQP. The whole CDR3 region reads CASSEQGISNQPQHF.

As for this clone: The DNA ends 3 residues before the CDR3 does, and the rest of the CDR3 is filled in from the germline J gene. This chain uses TRBV2 with TRBJ2-4, with TRBD2 matching over 8 bases. The CDR3 is made up of 15 amino acids. Losses at the gene ends were 6 bases for V and 5 bases for J; bases not matched to a gene: 9. In germline, CDR1 is SNHLY, CDR2 FYNNEI. The CDR3 loop is CASSAGGGHENIQYF. The part of the CDR3 DNA that was read is TGTGCCAGCAGCGCTGGCGGGGGGCACGAAAACATT. Full variable domain (outside the CDR3, taken from reference TRBV2 and TRBJ2-4): EPEVTQTPSHQVTQMGQEVILRCVPISNHLYFYWYRQILGQKVEFLVSFYNNEISEKSEIFDDQFSVERPDGSNFTLKIRSTKLEDSAMYFCASSAGGGHENIQYFGAGTRLSVL.

By frequency in the sample, this clone is medium-sized. The part of the CDR3 DNA that was read is TGTGCCAGCAGCCTCTGGGGGGACGAG. As protein: CASSLWGDE. The whole CDR3 sequence reads CASSLWGDEQYF. The V call is TRBV7-3, the J call TRBJ2-7; the D gene is possibly TRBD2 (6 bases). The CDR3 goes on 3 residues after the read ends, and that part is filled in from the germline J gene. V was cut by 5 bases and J by 5 bases, with 10 bases left in between. The CDR3 covers 12 residues. Germline loops: CDR1 SGHTA, CDR2 FQGTGA. Full variable domain (outside the CDR3, taken from reference TRBV7-3 and TRBJ2-7): GAGVSQTPSNKVTEKGKYVELRCDPISGHTALYWYRQSLGQGPEFLIYFQGTGAADDSGLPNDRFFAVRPEGSVSTLKIQRTERGDSAVYLCASSLWGDEQYFGPGTRLTVT.

This clone was detected ten times or more. Incomplete CDR3 DNA: TGTGCCAGCAGCTTAGTCGGTAGTGATACG. Translation gives CASSLVGSDT. The CDR3, in full, reads CASSLVGSDTQYF. This rearrangement joins TRBV13 to TRBJ2-3; D remains ambiguous. The read ends 3 residues shy of where the CDR3 ends; the end is completed using the germline J gene. Looked up from germline, CDR1 is PRHDT and CDR2 is FYEKMQ (reference sequence). The length of the CDR3 is 13 residues. Deletions cut 1 base from V and 6 bases from J, with 8 bases between.

This clone appeared many times. Read coverage stops 3 residues before the CDR3 terminus; the germline J gene supplies the remainder. The chain carries TRBV5-1 and TRBJ2-7, with TRBD2 identical over 10 bases. Germline-derived CDR1 and CDR2 are SGHRS and YFSETQ. This CDR3 contains 14 residues. Trimming cost V 4 bases and J 0 bases; bases outside gene matches: 1. CDR3 DNA (partial): TGCGCCAGCAGCCCTAGCGGGAGCTCCTACGAG. This codes for CASSPSGSSYE. The CDR3 reads in full as CASSPSGSSYEQYF.

There are many counts of this clone. From the germline J gene comes the end of the CDR3, since the read stops 3 residues before it. The gene calls are TRBV7-8 and TRBJ2-2; TRBD1 matches 8 bases. Germline V gene data show CDR1 as SGHVS and CDR2 as FQNEAQ. The ends lost 2 bases at V and 2 bases at J; junction bases unmatched: 4. CDR3 length equals 16 residues. The part of the CDR3 DNA that was read is TGTGCCAGCAGCTTAATGGGACAGGCAAACACCGGGGAG. It codes for CASSLMGQANTGE. The entire CDR3 sequence reads CASSLMGQANTGELFF.